These 9 T cell receptor beta chains originate from one sample sequenced in a study of cytotoxic CD8 clonotypes in ibrutinib-treated CLL. Sequencing was performed with immunoSEQ multiplex PCR; in TCRdb, only in-frame clones are kept and a portion is missing. The data contain 270,000 or so clones, around 76% of them seen just once; the ten biggest clones take up about 5.3%. The sample in question was PBMCs, obtained at disease progression, from a patient treated with ibrutinib. The receptors shown here come from a human donor with chronic lymphocytic leukemia.

V and J are TRBV28 and TRBJ2-3; 8 nucleotides align to TRBD2. Trimming took 4 bases from V and 2 from J; bases not matched to a gene: 11. CDR3 size: 17 residues. CDR1 is MDHEN, CDR2 SYDVKM, per germline. In DNA, the CDR3 is TGTGCCAGCAGTTCCCTCTTACTAGCGGTGTACACAGATACGCAGTATTTT. Its protein product is CASSSLLLAVYTDTQYF. The full variable domain, its missing parts supplied by reference TRBV28 and TRBJ2-3, is DVKVTQSSRYLVKRTGEKVFLECVQDMDHENMFWYRQDPGLGLRLIYFSYDVKMKEKGDIPEGYSVSREKKERFSLILESASTNQTSMYLCASSSLLLAVYTDTQYFGPGTRLTVL.

Remarks on this clone: Other DNA sequences within the sample encode an identical CDR3. This chain joins TRBV27 and TRBJ2-1; 7 positions agree with TRBD2. The CDR3 runs to 15 residues. The J segment lost 3 bases and the V segment lost 2 bases, leaving 4 bases of the junction unmatched. Germline V gene sequence: CDR1 MNHEY, CDR2 SMNVEV (reference sequence). CDR3 in amino acids: CASSLRASGYNEQFF. The CDR3 DNA reads TGTGCCAGCAGTTTACGTGCTAGCGGCTACAATGAGCAGTTCTTC.

A few counts support this clone. The V gene is TRBV6-6, the J gene TRBJ1-6; a weak D match, TRBD1 (6 bases). Trimming left V 6 bases short and J 9 bases short, with 15 bases between. CDR3 size: 14 residues. CDR1 is MNHNY, CDR2 SVGAGI, per germline (reference sequence). CDR3 nucleotides: TGTGCCAGCAGACCCAGCTCGGACAGTTCACCCCTCCACTTT. As protein: CASRPSSDSSPLHF.

In this sample, this clone turned up once. The V call is TRBV7-8, the J call TRBJ1-4, with unresolved D. The germline V gene has CDR1 SGHVS and CDR2 FQNEAQ. Between the trimmed V and J ends, which lost 4 bases and 13 bases, there was a span of 19 bases. This CDR3 spans 14 amino acids. The CDR3 region is CASSSPGNRGRLFF. The CDR3 DNA follows: TGTGCCAGCAGCTCACCCGGCAACCGTGGGAGACTGTTTTTT.

The count of this clone is one. This chain links TRBV11-2 with TRBJ2-7; D is unresolved. Germline V gene lookup returns CDR1 SGHAT and CDR2 FQNNGV. V was trimmed by 3 bases and J by 3 bases, leaving 9 bases between them. The CDR3 loop spans 13 amino acids. The CDR3 sequence: CASSFEEIYEQYF. The CDR3 bases are TGTGCCAGCAGCTTCGAGGAGATCTACGAGCAGTACTTC.

The rearrangement uses TRBV4-1 and TRBJ2-2, with D perhaps TRBD1 (6 bases). Germline CDR1 reads MGHRA; CDR2 reads YSYEKL. The V end was cut by 4 bases, the J end by 5 bases, with 8 bases between. The CDR3 is 13 residues long. The CDR3: CASSRQGTGELFF. Here the CDR3 DNA reads TGCGCCAGCAGCCGCCAGGGGACCGGGGAGCTGTTTTTT.

The V and J genes are TRBV27 and TRBJ2-7; TRBD2 agrees at 9 bases. The CDR3 consists of 13 residues. Germline V gene data show CDR1 as MNHEY and CDR2 as SMNVEV (reference sequence). V trimming: 6 bases; J trimming: 6 bases; junction bases outside the gene matches: 6. In DNA form, the CDR3 reads TGTGCCAGCAGCTATAGCGGGAGTAGCGAGCAGTACTTC. It is translated as CASSYSGSSEQYF.

This chain connects TRBV7-9 to TRBJ2-5; 10 bases match TRBD2. Germline loops: CDR1 SEHNR, CDR2 FQNEAQ (reference sequence). The J segment lost 2 bases and the V segment lost 6 bases, leaving 6 bases of the junction unmatched. The CDR3 runs to 15 residues. CDR3 sequence reads: CASSQLAGIQETQYF. CDR3 sequence (DNA): TGTGCCAGCAGTCAACTAGCGGGAATTCAAGAGACCCAGTACTTC.

The chain links TRBV7-2 to TRBJ2-5, with 8 positions matching TRBD1. The CDR3 runs 15 residues. Germline CDR1 and CDR2: SGHTA and FQGNSA. V gave up 3 bases and J gave up 4 bases; unmatched junction bases: 7. This CDR3 is CASSFTTGAVETQYF. The CDR3 coding sequence is TGTGCCAGCAGCTTCACGACAGGGGCTGTAGAGACCCAGTACTTC.